Many counts were recorded for the clone carrying this TCR beta chain. The antigen is not known. Each donor had around 9.8 milliliters of peripheral blood drawn. Next came a second PCR, run for about 7 to 12 cycles, which used a sample-barcoded 5' primer along with a J-beta primer mix. A single record per CDR3 protein comes from TCRdb applying MiXCR to the 5' RACE reads. This sample carries 1.5 million to 1.9 million distinct CDR3 sequences, roughly 43% of them seen once, and the ten largest clones take about 4%. The data were obtained in a study of blood T cells in healthy people across ages. Findings and limits, study-wide: With donor CMV status unknown, expanded clonotype changes were possibly confounded. Roughly linear age-related decline in beta diversity appeared, significant by age around 42.

The CDR3 length is 14 residues. Germline values: CDR1 LGHNA, CDR2 YSLEER. Trimming removed 0 bases at V and 4 bases at J, with 9 bases between. The TCR was taken from a woman aged 18-35 years in good health. Sequencing was done on a sample of blood. The chain uses TRBV4-3 and TRBJ1-2; the D gene is possibly TRBD1 (6 bases). The CDR3 sequence is CASSQEDRGYGYTF. CDR3 in DNA: TGCGCCAGCAGCCAAGAGGACAGAGGCTATGGCTACACCTTC.